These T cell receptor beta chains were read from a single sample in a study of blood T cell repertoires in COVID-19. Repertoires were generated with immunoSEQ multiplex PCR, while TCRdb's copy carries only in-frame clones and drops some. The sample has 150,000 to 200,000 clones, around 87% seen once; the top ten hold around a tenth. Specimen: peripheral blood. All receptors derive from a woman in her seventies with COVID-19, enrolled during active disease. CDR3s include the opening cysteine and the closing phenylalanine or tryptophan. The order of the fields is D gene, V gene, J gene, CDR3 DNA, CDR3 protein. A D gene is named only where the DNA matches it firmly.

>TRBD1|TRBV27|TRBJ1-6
TGTGCCAGCGGAGACAGGGTGAATTCACCCCTCCACTTT
CASGDRVNSPLHF
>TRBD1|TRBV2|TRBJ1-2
TGTGCCAGCAGTGAAGCGCTGGACAGGGGGCCAAAGGGCTACACCTTC
CASSEALDRGPKGYTF
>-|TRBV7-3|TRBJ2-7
TGTGCCAGCAGCTTATTTTCTCAGGGAAACTACGAGCAGTACTTC
CASSLFSQGNYEQYF
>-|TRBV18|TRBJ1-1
TGTGCCAGCTCACCCGACAGAACTAACACTGAAGCTTTCTTT
CASSPDRTNTEAFF
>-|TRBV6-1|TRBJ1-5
TGTGCCAGCAGTGAAACCGCGGGGGGGAGTCAGCCCCAGCATTTT
CASSETAGGSQPQHF
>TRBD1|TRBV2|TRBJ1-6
TGTGCCAGCATCCGGGACAGGGGTAATTCACCCCTCCACTTT
CASIRDRGNSPLHF
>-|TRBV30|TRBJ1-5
TGTGCCTGGAGCGCAACATGGGGGCCGGGGAGCAATCAGCCCCAGCATTTT
CAWSATWGPGSNQPQHF
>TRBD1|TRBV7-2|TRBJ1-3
TGTGCCAGCAGCTCTCTGACAGGGGGTCGCTCTGGAAACACCATATATTTT
CASSSLTGGRSGNTIYF
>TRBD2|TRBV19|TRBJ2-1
TGTGCCAGTAGTATAACGGGGGGATCCTACAATGAGCAGTTCTTC
CASSITGGSYNEQFF
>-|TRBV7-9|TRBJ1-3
TGTGCCAGCAGCTACTATACCGACGGGAACACCATATATTTT
CASSYYTDGNTIYF